This T cell receptor beta chain was retrieved from a study of shared clonotypes between healthy human individuals. Study as a whole: Three plates each covered CD4 naive and memory; CD8 naive two, CD8 memory one. Study observations and caveats: It was anticipated that sequencing depth would influence how many clonotypes donors shared.

The donors were adults (healthy and HIV-negative) with no recent acute infections or vaccinations. The table came from immunoSEQ multiplex PCR; TCRdb's copy has only in-frame clones and leaves some out. In the table there are about 960,000 clones, 70% to 85% of which are singletons. The CDR3 covers 13 residues. Germline V gene sequence: CDR1 LNHDA, CDR2 SQIVND (reference sequence). V gave up 4 bases and J gave up 2 bases, with 9 bases separating them. Comment on this clone: Its target is not known.

This receptor was taken from a man between 18 and 35 years old in good health. The specimen was memory CD4+ T cells sorted from blood. Subset of the sample: CD45RA-negative fraction. V usage is TRBV19 and J usage is TRBJ2-7; D is unclear. The chain's CDR3 is CASSKDRTYEQYF. The CDR3 DNA reads as TGTGCCAGTAGTAAGGACCGAACCTACGAGCAGTACTTC.